The 16 T cell receptor beta chains presented below share a single source sample, sequenced in a study of T cell responses to AZD1222 COVID-19 vaccine. Profiled with immunoSEQ multiplex PCR; TCRdb holds only in-frame clones, not every one. Of about 140,000 clones in the sample, 80% to 95% were seen once. The input for sequencing was peripheral blood, taken 28 days after the second AZD1222 dose. The source of these receptors is an adult who received the AZD1222 COVID-19 vaccine.

This clone was observed a single time. The chain carries TRBV5-1 and TRBJ2-5; 10 bases align to TRBD2. The CDR3 has 17 residues. The germline V gene has CDR1 SGHRS and CDR2 YFSETQ. V was pared by 5 bases and J by 3 bases, with 13 bases of the junction left unmatched. The CDR3: CASSKTGAGLAEETQYF. CDR3 nucleotide sequence: TGCGCCAGCAGTAAGACGGGGGCCGGACTAGCGGAAGAGACCCAGTACTTC.

A word on this clone: The junction does not match germline at one end; this may be a read error. The chain combines TRBV19 with TRBJ2-1; 12 bases are a match to TRBD2. CDR1 and CDR2 (germline): LNHDA, SQIVND (reference sequence). This CDR3 contains 13 residues. Here the CDR3 DNA reads TGTGCCAGTATCGGGACTAGCGGGCAACCACCCCTCTTC. Protein sequence: CASIGTSGQPPLF.

This clone was recorded only once. The DNA of the CDR3 is TGTGCCAGCAGCTCGTATAATCAGCCCCAGCATTTT. Translating gives CASSSYNQPQHF. The genes are TRBV11-2 and TRBJ1-5; no clear D. This CDR3 comprises 12 residues. The germline gives CDR1 SGHAT, CDR2 FQNNGV. Trimming took off 4 bases at V and 4 bases at J, with 5 bases between the two ends.

The gene calls are TRBV30 and TRBJ1-2; TRBD1 matches at 12 bases. The CDR3 covers 15 residues. Germline lookup yields CDR1 GTSNPN and CDR2 SVGIG (reference sequence). The J segment lost 8 bases and the V segment lost 4 bases, leaving 11 bases of the junction unmatched. In DNA form, the CDR3 reads TGTGCCTGGACGGACCAGGGACAGGGGGCGCGGGGCTACACCTTC. Amino acid sequence: CAWTDQGQGARGYTF.

CDR3: CASSGRFNSYEQYF. CDR3 DNA: TGTGCCAGCAGCGGACGCTTTAACTCCTACGAGCAGTACTTC. The V call is TRBV6-5, the J call TRBJ2-7; no definite D call. V was clipped by 6 bases and J by 0 bases, with 12 bases between them. The germline V gene has CDR1 MNHEY and CDR2 SVGAGI. There are 14 residues in the CDR3.

This clone was observed once. The chain recombines TRBV9 with TRBJ1-1; TRBD1 agrees at 10 bases. In germline, CDR1 is SGDLS, CDR2 YYNGEE. The CDR3 contains 14 residues. V was pared by 4 bases and J by 6 bases, with 6 bases of the junction left unmatched. CDR3 sequence: CASSPRQGAAEAFF. DNA for the CDR3: TGTGCCAGCAGCCCCCGACAGGGGGCCGCTGAAGCTTTCTTT.

The rearrangement joins TRBV20-1 to TRBJ1-2; TRBD1 matches at 8 bases. Germline CDR1 reads DFQATT; CDR2 reads SNEGSKA (reference sequence). This CDR3 region has 12 residues. With 3 bases clipped from V and 8 bases from J, the junction kept 5 bases outside the gene matches. CDR3 nucleotides: TGCAGTGCTAGTCAGGGGGCAGTCGGCTACACCTTC. Translating it yields CSASQGAVGYTF.

The chain is built from TRBV28 and TRBJ2-1; TRBD2 matches at 8 bases. J lost 0 bases, V lost 5 bases, and 3 bases had no gene match. Germline V CDR1 and CDR2: MDHEN, SYDVKM. This CDR3 is built from 15 residues. The chain's CDR3 is CASSMAGGSYNEQFF. CDR3 coding DNA: TGTGCCAGCAGTATGGCGGGAGGCTCCTACAATGAGCAGTTCTTC. Full variable domain (missing parts from reference TRBV28 and TRBJ2-1): DVKVTQSSRYLVKRTGEKVFLECVQDMDHENMFWYRQDPGLGLRLIYFSYDVKMKEKGDIPEGYSVSREKKERFSLILESASTNQTSMYLCASSMAGGSYNEQFFGPGTRLTVL.

CDR3 residues: CASSRTSALSNEQYF. CDR3 DNA sequence: TGTGCCAGCAGTCGGACTAGCGCGCTGAGTAACGAGCAGTACTTC. V and J are TRBV2 and TRBJ2-7, with TRBD2 identical over 9 bases. Germline-derived CDR1 and CDR2 are SNHLY and FYNNEI. V lost 5 bases, J lost 5 bases, and 10 bases stayed unmatched. The CDR3 has 15 residues.

V and J are TRBV19 and TRBJ1-2; D gene uncertain. The CDR3 sequence is 12 residues long. With 3 bases removed from V and 6 bases from J, the gap between germline ends came to 8 bases. Germline-derived CDR1 and CDR2 are LNHDA and SQIVND (reference sequence). The CDR3 protein is CASSIRGDGYTF. CDR3 in DNA: TGTGCCAGTAGTATTCGGGGAGATGGCTACACCTTC.

The chain combines TRBV27 with TRBJ2-1; weak D call: TRBD1 (5 bases). The V and J ends lost 5 bases and 8 bases respectively, with 19 bases between them. This CDR3 region has 15 residues. Germline-derived CDR1 and CDR2 are MNHEY and SMNVEV (reference sequence). The CDR3 reads CASSPRTPLDYEQFF. CDR3 bases: TGTGCCAGCAGTCCCCGGACACCCTTGGATTATGAGCAGTTCTTC.

The rearrangement links TRBV7-9 to TRBJ1-4, with 8 bases aligning to TRBD1. The CDR3 is 16 residues long. Losses at the gene ends were 6 bases for V and 3 bases for J; bases not matched to a gene: 9. Germline values: CDR1 SEHNR, CDR2 FQNEAQ (reference sequence). The CDR3 protein is CASSHSGGPANEKLFF. CDR3 DNA: TGTGCCAGCAGTCATTCAGGGGGCCCCGCTAATGAAAAACTGTTTTTT.

The chain is built from TRBV28 and TRBJ2-7, with unresolved D. V was cut by 5 bases and J by 3 bases, with 11 bases left in between. CDR3 size: 13 residues. The germline V gene has CDR1 MDHEN and CDR2 SYDVKM. CDR3 sequence (DNA): TGTGCCAGCAGTGTCGACCCGAACTACGAGCAGTACTTC. Protein: CASSVDPNYEQYF.

The gene calls are TRBV6-6 and TRBJ1-4; 11 nucleotides agree with TRBD1. Germline-derived CDR1 and CDR2 are MNHNY and SVGAGI (reference sequence). This CDR3 region has 16 residues. The J segment lost 4 bases and the V segment lost 1 base, leaving 2 bases of the junction unmatched. The CDR3 DNA reads as TGTGCCAGCAGTTACTACGGGACAGGGGGTAATGAAAAACTGTTTTTT. Encoded protein: CASSYYGTGGNEKLFF.

The rearrangement uses TRBV28 and TRBJ1-5; D call uncertain. V lost 2 bases and J 6 bases, leaving 11 bases between the germline ends. Germline V gene lookup returns CDR1 MDHEN and CDR2 SYDVKM. This CDR3 is 14 amino acids long. The CDR3 sequence is CASSLVQVSQPQHF. The CDR3 DNA is TGTGCCAGCAGTTTAGTTCAGGTTTCTCAGCCCCAGCATTTT.

This clone was seen a handful of times. The chain recombines TRBV3-1 (or the pseudogene TRBV3-2) with TRBJ2-7, with 11 bases that match TRBD2. The CDR3 is made up of 16 amino acids. In germline, CDR1 is LGHDT, CDR2 YNNKEL (reference sequence). V dropped 0 bases and J dropped 5; count of bases not matched to a gene: 6. The DNA for the CDR3 is TGTGCCAGCAGCCAAGATCTTAGCGGGAGGGCGGACGAGCAGTACTTC. The encoded protein is CASSQDLSGRADEQYF.